This TCR beta chain comes out of a study of blood T cell repertoires in COVID-19. Looked up from germline, CDR1 is SGHDN and CDR2 is FVKESK. V was trimmed by 4 bases and J by 4 bases, leaving 19 bases between them. The CDR3 runs to 16 residues. TCRdb's table, derived via immunoSEQ multiplex PCR, lists solely in-frame clones and lacks some. The sample has fewer than 350,000 clones; roughly 93% are singletons. The receptor's source is a woman in her thirties or forties with acute COVID-19. V gene TRBV14 combines with J gene TRBJ1-1; a weak D match, TRBD1 (6 bases). Sequencing was performed on PBMCs or T cells enriched from blood (not recorded which). The CDR3 here is CASSPGYVRGSTEAFF. The CDR3 nucleotides are TGTGCCAGCAGCCCCGGATACGTCAGGGGAAGCACTGAAGCTTTCTTT.